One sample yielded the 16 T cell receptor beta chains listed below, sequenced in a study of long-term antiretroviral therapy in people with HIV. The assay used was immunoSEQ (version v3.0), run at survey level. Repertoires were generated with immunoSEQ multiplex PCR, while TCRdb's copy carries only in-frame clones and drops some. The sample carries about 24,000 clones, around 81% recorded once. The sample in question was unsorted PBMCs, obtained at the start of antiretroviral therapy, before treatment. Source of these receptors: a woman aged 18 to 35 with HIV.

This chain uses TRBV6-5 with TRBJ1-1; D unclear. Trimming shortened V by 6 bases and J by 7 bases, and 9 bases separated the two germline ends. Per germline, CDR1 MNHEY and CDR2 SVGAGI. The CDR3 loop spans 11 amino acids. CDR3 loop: CASRSGREAFF. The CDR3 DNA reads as TGTGCCAGCAGGAGTGGACGTGAAGCTTTCTTT.

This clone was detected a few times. In DNA form, the CDR3 reads TGTGCCAGCAGCCCGGGACAGGGAGGAGGCGAGCAGTACTTC. This translates into CASSPGQGGGEQYF. The chain couples TRBV13 to TRBJ2-7; 9 nucleotides line up with TRBD1. The V gene end was trimmed by 5 bases and the J gene end by 6 bases; junction bases not matched to a gene: 8. The V gene's germline CDR1 is PRHDT and CDR2 FYEKMQ (reference sequence). The CDR3 totals 14 residues.

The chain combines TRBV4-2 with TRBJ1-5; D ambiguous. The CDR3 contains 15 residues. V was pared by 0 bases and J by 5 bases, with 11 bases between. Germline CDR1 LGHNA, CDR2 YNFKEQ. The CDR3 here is CASSQDGVNDQPQHF. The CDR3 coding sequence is TGTGCCAGCAGCCAAGATGGAGTAAATGATCAGCCCCAGCATTTT.

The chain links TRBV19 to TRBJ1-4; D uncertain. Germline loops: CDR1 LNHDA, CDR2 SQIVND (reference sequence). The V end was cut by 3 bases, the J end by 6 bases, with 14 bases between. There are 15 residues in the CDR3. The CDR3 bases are TGTGCCAGTAGTATGGGCACACAATGGCATGAAAAACTGTTTTTT. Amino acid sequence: CASSMGTQWHEKLFF.

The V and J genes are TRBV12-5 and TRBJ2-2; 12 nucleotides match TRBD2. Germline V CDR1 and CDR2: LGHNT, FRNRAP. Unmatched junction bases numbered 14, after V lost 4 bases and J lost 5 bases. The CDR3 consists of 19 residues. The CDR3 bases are TGTGCTAGTGGTTACACGGCTAGCGGGGGGGCTTTGTTAACCGGGGAGCTGTTTTTT. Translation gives CASGYTASGGALLTGELFF.

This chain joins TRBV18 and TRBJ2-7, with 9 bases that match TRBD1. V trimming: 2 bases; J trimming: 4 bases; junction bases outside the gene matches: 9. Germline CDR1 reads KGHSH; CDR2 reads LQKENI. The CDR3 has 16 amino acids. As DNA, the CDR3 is TGTGCCAGCTCACCAATGACAGGGGGGATAGGGTACGAGCAGTACTTC. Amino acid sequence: CASSPMTGGIGYEQYF.

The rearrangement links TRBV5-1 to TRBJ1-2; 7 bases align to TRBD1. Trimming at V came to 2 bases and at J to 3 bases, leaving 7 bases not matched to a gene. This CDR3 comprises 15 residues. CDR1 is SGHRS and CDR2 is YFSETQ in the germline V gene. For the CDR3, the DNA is TGCGCCAGCAGCTTATTCATCGGGACAGACTATGGCTACACCTTC. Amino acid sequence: CASSLFIGTDYGYTF.

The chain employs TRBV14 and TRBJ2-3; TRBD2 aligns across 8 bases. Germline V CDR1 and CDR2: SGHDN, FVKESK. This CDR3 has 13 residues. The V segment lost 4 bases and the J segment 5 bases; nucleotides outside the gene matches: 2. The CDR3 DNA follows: TGTGCCAGCAGCCTAAGCGGGGGAGATACGCAGTATTTT. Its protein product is CASSLSGGDTQYF.

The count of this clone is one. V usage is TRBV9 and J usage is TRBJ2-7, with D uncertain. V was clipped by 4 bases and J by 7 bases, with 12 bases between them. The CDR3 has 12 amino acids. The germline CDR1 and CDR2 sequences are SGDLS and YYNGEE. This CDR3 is CASSISGGEQYF. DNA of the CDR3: TGTGCCAGCAGCATTTCGGGTGGGGAGCAGTACTTC.

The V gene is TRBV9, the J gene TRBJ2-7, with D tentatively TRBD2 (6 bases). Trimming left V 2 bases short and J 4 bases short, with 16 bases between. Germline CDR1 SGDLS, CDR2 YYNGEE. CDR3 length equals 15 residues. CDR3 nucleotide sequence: TGTGCCAGCAGCGTTGGAGGGACTTTAAAATACGAGCAGTACTTC. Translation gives CASSVGGTLKYEQYF.

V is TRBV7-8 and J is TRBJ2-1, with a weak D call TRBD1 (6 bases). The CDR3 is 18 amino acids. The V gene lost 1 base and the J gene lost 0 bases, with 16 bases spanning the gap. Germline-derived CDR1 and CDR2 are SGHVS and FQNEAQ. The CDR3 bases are TGTGCCAGCAGCTTAGTTATGGACAGCCGAAGCTCCTACAATGAGCAGTTCTTC. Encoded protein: CASSLVMDSRSSYNEQFF.

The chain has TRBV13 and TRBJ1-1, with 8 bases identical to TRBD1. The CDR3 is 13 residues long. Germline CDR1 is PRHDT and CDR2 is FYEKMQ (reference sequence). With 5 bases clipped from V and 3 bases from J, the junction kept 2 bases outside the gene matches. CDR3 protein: CASSRQGYTEAFF. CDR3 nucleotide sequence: TGTGCCAGCAGCAGACAGGGGTACACTGAAGCTTTCTTT.

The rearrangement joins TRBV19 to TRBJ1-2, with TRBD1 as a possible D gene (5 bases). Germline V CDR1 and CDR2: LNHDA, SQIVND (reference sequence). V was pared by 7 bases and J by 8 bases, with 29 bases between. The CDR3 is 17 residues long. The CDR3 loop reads CASIERQGLVAVDGYTF. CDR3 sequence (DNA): TGTGCCAGTATAGAAAGGCAGGGTCTTGTCGCGGTGGACGGCTACACCTTC.

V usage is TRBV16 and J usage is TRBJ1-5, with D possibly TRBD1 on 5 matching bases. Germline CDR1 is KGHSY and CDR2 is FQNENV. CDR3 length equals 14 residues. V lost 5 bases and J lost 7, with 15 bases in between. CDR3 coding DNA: TGTGCCAGCAGCTGGGGCAGGGATACGCAGCCCCAGCATTTT. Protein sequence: CASSWGRDTQPQHF.

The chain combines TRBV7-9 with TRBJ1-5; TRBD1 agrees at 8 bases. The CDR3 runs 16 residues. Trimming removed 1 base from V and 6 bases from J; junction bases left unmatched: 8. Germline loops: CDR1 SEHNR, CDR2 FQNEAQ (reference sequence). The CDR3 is CASSLGRGQAGQPQHF. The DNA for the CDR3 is TGTGCCAGCAGCTTAGGTAGGGGACAGGCCGGTCAGCCCCAGCATTTT. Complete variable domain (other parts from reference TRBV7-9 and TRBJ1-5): DTGVSQNPRHKITKRGQNVTFRCDPISEHNRLYWYRQTLGQGPEFLTYFQNEAQLEKSRLLSDRFSAERPKGSFSTLEIQRTEQGDSAMYLCASSLGRGQAGQPQHFGDGTRLSIL.

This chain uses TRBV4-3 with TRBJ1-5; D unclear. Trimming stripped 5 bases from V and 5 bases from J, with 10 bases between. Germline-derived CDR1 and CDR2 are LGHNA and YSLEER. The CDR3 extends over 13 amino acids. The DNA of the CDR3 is TGCGCCAGCAGCTCCGAGCGCTATCAGCCCCAGCATTTT. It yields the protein CASSSERYQPQHF.